A selection of T cell receptor beta chains follows, all from one sample in a study of blood T cell repertoires in COVID-19. Sequencing was performed with immunoSEQ multiplex PCR; in TCRdb, only in-frame clones are kept and a portion is missing. The table records 15,000 or so clones, around 88% of them present only once. What was sequenced was peripheral blood. The receptors come from a human donor in a cohort sampled during active COVID-19. The CDR3 runs from the conserved cysteine through the conserved F or W. D genes are given only for firm matches. The size field is filled for only some rows; it gives once, few, many or a size class.

j_gene | d_gene | abundance | v_gene | CDR3aa | CDR3nt
TRBJ2-2 | TRBD2 | . | TRBV7-9 | CASSPAGATGELFF | TGTGCCAGCAGCCCAGCGGGAGCTACCGGGGAGCTGTTTTTT
TRBJ1-3 | . | once | TRBV2 | CASGDFGNTIYF | TGTGCCAGCGGGGACTTTGGAAACACCATATATTTT
TRBJ1-4 | TRBD1 | . | TRBV11-2 | CASSQRQGAPSEKLFF | TGTGCCAGCAGCCAAAGACAGGGGGCTCCATCCGAAAAACTGTTTTTT
TRBJ2-1 | . | . | TRBV19 | CASSVAGAYNEQFF | TGTGCCAGTAGCGTGGCAGGGGCCTACAATGAGCAGTTCTTC
TRBJ2-3 | . | . | TRBV5-1 | CASSSSTDTQYF | TGCGCCAGCAGCAGCAGCACAGATACGCAGTATTTT
TRBJ1-6 | . | . | TRBV30 | CAWSNLPGSPLHF | TGTGCCTGGAGTAACCTTCCCGGTTCACCCCTCCACTTT
TRBJ2-3 | . | . | TRBV19 | CASSTTATSTDTQYF | TGTGCCAGTAGTACGACAGCTACTAGCACAGATACGCAGTATTTT
TRBJ2-1 | TRBD2 | . | TRBV5-1 | CASSLHSGTTSNEQFF | TGCGCCAGCAGCTTGCATAGCGGGACAACTTCTAATGAGCAGTTCTTC
TRBJ2-3 | . | . | TRBV28 | CASSRSTDTQYF | TGTGCCAGCAGCCGGAGCACAGATACGCAGTATTTT
TRBJ2-2 | TRBD2 | . | TRBV9 | CASSAAGTSGRTGELFF | TGTGCCAGCAGCGCCGCCGGGACTAGCGGGAGAACAGGGGAGCTGTTTTTT
TRBJ2-1 | TRBD2 | . | TRBV18 | CASSTAVSGREGEQFF | TGTGCCAGCTCGACCGCCGTTAGCGGGAGGGAGGGTGAGCAGTTCTTC
TRBJ1-4 | . | . | TRBV5-1 | CASSGNDEKLFF | TGCGCCAGTTCCGGGAACGATGAAAAACTGTTTTTT
TRBJ1-1 | . | . | TRBV4-1 | CASSQDPLTAGMDTEAFF | TGCGCCAGCAGCCAAGATCCCCTAACGGCAGGGATGGACACTGAAGCTTTCTTT
TRBJ2-3 | . | few | TRBV18 | CASSSSPRGRGMDTQYF | TGTGCCAGCTCTTCGTCACCCCGGGGCAGGGGCATGGATACGCAGTATTTT
TRBJ2-7 | TRBD1 | . | TRBV4-1 | CASSHFAPGGYYEQYF | TGCGCCAGCAGCCATTTTGCCCCAGGGGGATATTACGAGCAGTACTTC
TRBJ1-1 | TRBD1 | . | TRBV5-1 | CASSLGGQGWTEAFF | TGCGCCAGCAGCTTGGGAGGACAGGGGTGGACTGAAGCTTTCTTT
TRBJ2-7 | TRBD1 | once | TRBV7-9 | CASSLGVTGDGQYF | TGTGCCAGCAGCCTAGGAGTTACAGGGGACGGGCAGTACTTC
TRBJ2-7 | TRBD2 | . | TRBV24-1 | CAWGGKTYEQYF | TGTGCCTGGGGGGGGAAAACCTACGAGCAGTACTTC
TRBJ2-7 | . | . | TRBV6-5 | CASTRTAGASYEQYF | TGTGCCAGCACCCGTACAGCGGGCGCCTCCTACGAGCAGTACTTC
TRBJ2-2 | . | . | TRBV19 | CASGTLPGELFF | TGTGCCAGCGGGACTCTTCCCGGGGAGCTGTTTTTT
TRBJ1-2 | TRBD1 | few | TRBV27 | CASSQSGQGDGYTF | TGTGCCAGCAGCCAATCAGGACAGGGGGATGGCTACACCTTC
TRBJ1-1 | . | . | TRBV18 | CASSPSDVAVSTEAFF | TGTGCCAGCTCACCTTCCGACGTCGCGGTGAGCACTGAAGCTTTCTTT
TRBJ2-4 | . | . | TRBV7-9 | CASSLVGGVAKNIQYF | TGTGCCAGCAGCTTAGTAGGCGGGGTAGCCAAAAACATTCAGTACTTC
TRBJ1-6 | TRBD1 | . | TRBV7-8 | CAGDRGTGGLF | TGTGCCGGAGATCGTGGGACAGGAGGACTTTTT
TRBJ1-1 | TRBD1 | . | TRBV28 | CASRKMTGGASLAFF | TGTGCCAGCAGAAAAATGACAGGGGGCGCTTCGTTAGCTTTCTTT
TRBJ1-6 | TRBD1 | once | TRBV5-6 | CASSKDRKIYNSPLHF | TGTGCCAGCAGCAAGGACAGGAAAATCTATAATTCACCCCTCCACTTT
TRBJ1-6 | TRBD1 | . | TRBV7-8 | CASSQDRGGLGSPLHF | TGTGCCAGCAGCCAGGACAGAGGGGGCTTGGGTTCACCCCTCCACTTT
TRBJ2-5 | . | . | TRBV3-1/TRBV3-2 | CASSQNLGTAGGETQYF | TGTGCCAGCAGCCAGAACCTAGGGACAGCCGGGGGAGAGACCCAGTACTTC
TRBJ1-4 | . | . | TRBV6-4 | CANRGRANEKLFF | TGTGCCAACCGGGGTCGGGCTAATGAAAAACTGTTTTTT
TRBJ2-7 | . | once | TRBV11-2 | CASSLAIQGRGYEQYF | TGTGCCAGCAGCTTAGCAATACAGGGACGGGGCTACGAGCAGTACTTC
TRBJ1-1 | TRBD1 | once | TRBV4-1 | CASSSRGFRDRGRMNTEAFF | TGCGCCAGCAGCTCAAGAGGCTTCCGGGACAGGGGGCGAATGAACACTGAAGCTTTCTTT
TRBJ1-6 | . | . | TRBV6-6 | CATSPGNSPLHF | TGTGCCACCTCGCCGGGGAATTCACCCCTCCACTTT
TRBJ2-6 | TRBD1 | . | TRBV27 | CASRDRAIGGANVLTF | TGTGCCAGCCGGGACAGGGCCATTGGTGGGGCCAACGTCCTGACTTTC
TRBJ2-7 | . | . | TRBV7-2 | CASKGGGSYEQYF | TGTGCCAGCAAAGGGGGGGGATCCTACGAGCAGTACTTC
TRBJ1-3 | TRBD1 | . | TRBV19 | CASSRQGRFSGNTIYF | TGTGCCAGTAGTCGACAGGGTCGATTCTCTGGAAACACCATATATTTT
TRBJ2-2 | TRBD1 | . | TRBV5-1 | CASRPGQLTNTGELFF | TGCGCCAGCAGACCGGGACAGTTAACGAACACCGGGGAGCTGTTTTTT
TRBJ2-7 | TRBD2 | . | TRBV7-9 | CASSLGASGSLLQYF | TGTGCCAGCAGCTTAGGGGCTAGCGGGAGTCTGTTGCAGTACTTC
TRBJ2-1 | . | . | TRBV27 | CASSQLALGFYEQFF | TGTGCCAGCAGCCAACTAGCTTTGGGTTTTTATGAGCAGTTCTTC
TRBJ2-2 | . | . | TRBV2 | CASRTRHTGELFF | TGTGCCAGCAGGACTCGACACACCGGGGAGCTGTTTTTT
TRBJ2-1 | TRBD2 | . | TRBV19 | CASRASGRAVSYNEQFF | TGTGCCAGTAGGGCTAGCGGGAGGGCCGTGTCCTACAATGAGCAGTTCTTC
TRBJ2-3 | TRBD1 | . | TRBV19 | CASSATGVALDTQYF | TGTGCCAGTAGTGCAACAGGGGTGGCGTTAGATACGCAGTATTTT
TRBJ1-1 | . | . | TRBV2 | CASLTENTEAFF | TGTGCCAGCCTCACAGAGAACACTGAAGCTTTCTTT
TRBJ2-7 | TRBD1 | . | TRBV6-5 | CASSSSGTGTREQYF | TGTGCCAGCAGTTCATCCGGGACAGGAACGCGGGAGCAGTACTTC
TRBJ2-2 | . | few | TRBV9 | CASSVAARGTGELFF | TGTGCCAGCAGCGTAGCTGCCCGGGGCACCGGGGAGCTGTTTTTT
TRBJ2-1 | TRBD1 | . | TRBV18 | CASSPRDRDNEQFF | TGTGCCAGCTCACCAAGGGACAGGGACAATGAGCAGTTCTTC
TRBJ1-5 | . | . | TRBV4-1 | CASSQQRLGGNQPQHF | TGCGCCAGCAGCCAACAAAGATTGGGGGGGAATCAGCCCCAGCATTTT
TRBJ2-1 | . | . | TRBV9 | CASSVEARAGEQFF | TGTGCCAGCAGCGTAGAGGCGAGGGCAGGTGAGCAGTTCTTC
TRBJ1-2 | TRBD1 | few | TRBV10-3 | CAISDQDRGHGYTF | TGTGCCATCAGTGACCAAGACAGGGGCCATGGCTACACCTTC
TRBJ2-3 | TRBD2 | . | TRBV3-1/TRBV3-2 | CASSQDVTRESRADTQYF | TGTGCCAGCAGCCAAGACGTCACGCGGGAGTCGAGAGCAGATACGCAGTATTTT
TRBJ1-6 | TRBD1 | few | TRBV7-9 | CASSAPPGQGFNSPLHF | TGTGCCAGCAGCGCTCCTCCGGGACAGGGGTTTAATTCACCCCTCCACTTT
TRBJ2-6 | TRBD1 | . | TRBV19 | CASRTGDSSGANVLTF | TGTGCCAGTAGGACAGGGGATAGCTCTGGGGCCAACGTCCTGACTTTC
TRBJ2-7 | TRBD2 | . | TRBV4-1 | CASSQDPERLAPSSYEQYF | TGCGCCAGCAGCCAAGATCCCGAGAGACTAGCCCCCTCATCGTACGAGCAGTACTTC
TRBJ2-1 | TRBD2 | . | TRBV7-9 | CASSTGLAGGSYNEQFF | TGTGCCAGCAGCACGGGACTAGCGGGCGGCTCCTACAATGAGCAGTTCTTC
TRBJ1-1 | . | . | TRBV21-1 | CASFGRIFGAFF | TGTGCCAGCTTTGGCAGGATCTTTGGAGCTTTCTTT
TRBJ2-1 | TRBD2 | once | TRBV5-1 | CASSPRPQGGLAGTPLDEQFF | TGCGCCAGCAGCCCGCGTCCGCAGGGGGGACTAGCGGGAACCCCTCTTGATGAGCAGTTCTTC
TRBJ2-1 | . | . | TRBV19 | CASSTFLGGGYNEQFF | TGTGCCAGTAGTACCTTCCTCGGGGGAGGTTACAATGAGCAGTTCTTC
TRBJ1-2 | . | . | TRBV7-2 | CASSLEGGNPYGYTF | TGTGCCAGCAGCTTAGAGGGGGGGAACCCCTATGGCTACACCTTC
TRBJ1-1 | . | . | TRBV7-2 | CASSPRLGRGTEAFF | TGTGCCAGCAGCCCCAGATTAGGCAGAGGCACTGAAGCTTTCTTT
TRBJ2-6 | . | . | TRBV19 | CASNPPLRGSSGANVLTF | TGTGCCAGTAACCCCCCACTAAGGGGGAGCTCTGGGGCCAACGTCCTGACTTTC
TRBJ2-2 | . | . | TRBV27 | CASTPGLASGELFF | TGTGCCAGTACTCCGGGACTGGCGAGCGGGGAGCTGTTTTTT